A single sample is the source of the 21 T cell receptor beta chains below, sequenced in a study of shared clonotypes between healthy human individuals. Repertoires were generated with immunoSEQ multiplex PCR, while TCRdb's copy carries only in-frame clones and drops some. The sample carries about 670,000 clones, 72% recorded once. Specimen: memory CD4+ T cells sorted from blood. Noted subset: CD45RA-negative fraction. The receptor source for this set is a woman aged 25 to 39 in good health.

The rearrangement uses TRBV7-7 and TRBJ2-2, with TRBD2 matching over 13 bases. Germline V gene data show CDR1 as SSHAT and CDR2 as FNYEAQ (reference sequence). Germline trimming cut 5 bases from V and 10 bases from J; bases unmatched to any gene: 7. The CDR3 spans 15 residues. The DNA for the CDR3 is TGTGCCAGCAGCAGCCGACTAGCGGGAGGAGTGGAGCTGTTTTTT. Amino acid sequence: CASSSRLAGGVELFF.

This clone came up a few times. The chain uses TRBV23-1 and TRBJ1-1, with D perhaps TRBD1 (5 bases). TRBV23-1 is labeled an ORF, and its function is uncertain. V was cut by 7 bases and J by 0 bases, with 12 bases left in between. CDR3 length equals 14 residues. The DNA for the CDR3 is TGCGCCAGCAAGGGGCAGACTTTGAACACTGAAGCTTTCTTT. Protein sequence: CASKGQTLNTEAFF.

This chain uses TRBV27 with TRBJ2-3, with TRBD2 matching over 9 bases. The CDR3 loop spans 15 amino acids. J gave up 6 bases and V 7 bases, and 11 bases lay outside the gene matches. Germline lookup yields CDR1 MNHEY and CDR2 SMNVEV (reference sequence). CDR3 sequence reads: CASMVAGDYSDTQYF. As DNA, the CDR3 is TGTGCCAGCATGGTAGCGGGAGATTATTCGGATACGCAGTATTTT.

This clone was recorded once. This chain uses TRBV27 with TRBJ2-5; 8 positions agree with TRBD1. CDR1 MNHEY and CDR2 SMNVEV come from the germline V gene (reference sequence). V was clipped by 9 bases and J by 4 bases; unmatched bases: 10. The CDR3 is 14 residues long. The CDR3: CASGRGRGAETQYF. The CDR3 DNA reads TGTGCCAGTGGCAGGGGGCGCGGGGCAGAGACCCAGTACTTC.

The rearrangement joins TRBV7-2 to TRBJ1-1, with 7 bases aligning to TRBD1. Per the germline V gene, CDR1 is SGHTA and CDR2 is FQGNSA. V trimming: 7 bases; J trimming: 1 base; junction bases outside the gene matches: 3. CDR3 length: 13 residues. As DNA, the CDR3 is TGTGCCAGCAAGGGACAGCCGAACACTGAAGCTTTCTTT. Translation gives CASKGQPNTEAFF. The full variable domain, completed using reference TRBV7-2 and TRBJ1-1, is GAGVSQSPSNKVTEKGKDVELRCDPISGHTALYWYRQSLGQGLEFLIYFQGNSAPDKSGLPSDRFSAERTGGSVSTLTIQRTQQEDSAVYLCASKGQPNTEAFFGQGTRLTVV.

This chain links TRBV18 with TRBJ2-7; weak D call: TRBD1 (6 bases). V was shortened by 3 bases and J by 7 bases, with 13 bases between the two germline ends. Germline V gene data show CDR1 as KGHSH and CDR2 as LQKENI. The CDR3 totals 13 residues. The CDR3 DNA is TGTGCCAGCTCACCCACAGGGACGGGGGAGCAGTACTTC. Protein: CASSPTGTGEQYF.

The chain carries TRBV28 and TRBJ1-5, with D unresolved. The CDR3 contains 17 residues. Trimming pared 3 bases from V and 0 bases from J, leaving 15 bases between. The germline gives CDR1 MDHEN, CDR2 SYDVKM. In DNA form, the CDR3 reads TGTGCCAGCAGTTTTGGGCAGATACCATATAGCAATCAGCCCCAGCATTTT. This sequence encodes CASSFGQIPYSNQPQHF. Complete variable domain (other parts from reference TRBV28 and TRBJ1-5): DVKVTQSSRYLVKRTGEKVFLECVQDMDHENMFWYRQDPGLGLRLIYFSYDVKMKEKGDIPEGYSVSREKKERFSLILESASTNQTSMYLCASSFGQIPYSNQPQHFGDGTRLSIL.

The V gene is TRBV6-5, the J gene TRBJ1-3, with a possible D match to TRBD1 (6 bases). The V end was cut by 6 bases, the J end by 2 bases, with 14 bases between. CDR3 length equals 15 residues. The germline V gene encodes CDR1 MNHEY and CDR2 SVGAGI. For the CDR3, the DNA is TGTGCCAGCAGGGGGGCTAGCAGACCTGGAAACACCATATATTTT. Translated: CASRGASRPGNTIYF.

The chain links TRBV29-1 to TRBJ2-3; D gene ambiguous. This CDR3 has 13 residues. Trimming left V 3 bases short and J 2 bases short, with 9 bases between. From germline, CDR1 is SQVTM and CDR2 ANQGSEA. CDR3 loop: CSVDLTITDTQYF. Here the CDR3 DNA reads TGCAGCGTTGACCTAACGATCACAGATACGCAGTATTTT.

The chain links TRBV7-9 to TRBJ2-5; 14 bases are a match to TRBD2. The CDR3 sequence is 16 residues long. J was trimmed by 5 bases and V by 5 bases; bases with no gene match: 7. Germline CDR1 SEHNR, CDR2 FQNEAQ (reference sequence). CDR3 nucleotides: TGTGCCAGCAGCCCCAGACTAGCGGGAGGGCTTGAGACCCAGTACTTC. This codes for CASSPRLAGGLETQYF.

The CDR3 coding sequence is TGTGCCAGCAGGGAAGCCGGGACACCTTTCTACGAGCAGTACTTC. As protein: CASREAGTPFYEQYF. The genes are TRBV14 and TRBJ2-7, with D possibly matching TRBD1 (6 bases). The CDR3 consists of 15 residues. V dropped 6 bases and J dropped 3 bases, with 18 bases sitting between them. The V gene's germline CDR1 is SGHDN and CDR2 FVKESK.

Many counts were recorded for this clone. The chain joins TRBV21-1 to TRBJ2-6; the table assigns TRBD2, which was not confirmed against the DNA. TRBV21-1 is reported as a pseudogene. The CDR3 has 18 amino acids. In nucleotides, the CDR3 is TGTGCCAGCAGCAAAGTTAGGACTTCCAGCTCTGGGGCCAACGTCCTGACTTTC. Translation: CASSKVRTSSSGANVLTF.

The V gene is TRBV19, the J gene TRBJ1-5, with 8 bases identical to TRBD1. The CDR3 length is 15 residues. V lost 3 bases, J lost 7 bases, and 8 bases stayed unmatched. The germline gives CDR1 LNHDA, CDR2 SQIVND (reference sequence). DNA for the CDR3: TGTGCCAGTAGTATGCGCAGGGGGCAATGGCAGCCCCAGCATTTT. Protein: CASSMRRGQWQPQHF.

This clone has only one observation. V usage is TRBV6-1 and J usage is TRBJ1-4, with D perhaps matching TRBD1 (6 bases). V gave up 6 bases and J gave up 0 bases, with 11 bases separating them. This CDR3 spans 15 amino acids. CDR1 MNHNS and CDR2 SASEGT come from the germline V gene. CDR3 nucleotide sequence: TGTGCCAGCAGAGGGGGGACCCCAACTAATGAAAAACTGTTTTTT. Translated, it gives CASRGGTPTNEKLFF.

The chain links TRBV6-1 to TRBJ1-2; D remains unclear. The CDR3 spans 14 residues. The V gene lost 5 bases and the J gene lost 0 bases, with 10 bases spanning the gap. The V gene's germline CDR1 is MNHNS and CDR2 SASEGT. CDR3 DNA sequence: TGTGCCAGCAGTATAACGGAAACTAACTATGGCTACACCTTC. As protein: CASSITETNYGYTF.

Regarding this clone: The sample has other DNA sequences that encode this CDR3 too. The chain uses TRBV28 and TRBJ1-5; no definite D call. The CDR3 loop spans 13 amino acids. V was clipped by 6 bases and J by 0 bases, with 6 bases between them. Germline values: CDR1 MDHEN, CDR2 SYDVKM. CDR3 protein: CASRGSSNQPQHF. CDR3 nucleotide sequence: TGTGCCAGCAGGGGGAGTAGCAATCAGCCCCAGCATTTT.

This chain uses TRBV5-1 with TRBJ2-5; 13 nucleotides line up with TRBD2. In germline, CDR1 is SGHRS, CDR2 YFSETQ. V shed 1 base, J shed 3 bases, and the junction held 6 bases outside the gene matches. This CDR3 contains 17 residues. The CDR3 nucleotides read TGCGCCAGCAGCTTGAAAAGGACTAGCGGGAGTGAAGAGACCCAGTACTTC. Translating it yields CASSLKRTSGSEETQYF.

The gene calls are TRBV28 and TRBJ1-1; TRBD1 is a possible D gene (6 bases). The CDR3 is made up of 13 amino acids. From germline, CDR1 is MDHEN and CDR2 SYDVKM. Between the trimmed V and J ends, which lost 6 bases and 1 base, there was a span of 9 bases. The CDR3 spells CASRGHQNTEAFF. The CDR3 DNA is TGTGCCAGCAGGGGACACCAGAACACTGAAGCTTTCTTT.

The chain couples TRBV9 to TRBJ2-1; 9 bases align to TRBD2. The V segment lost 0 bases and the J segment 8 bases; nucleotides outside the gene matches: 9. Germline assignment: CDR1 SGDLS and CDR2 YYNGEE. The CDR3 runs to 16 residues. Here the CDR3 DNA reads TGTGCCAGCAGCGTAGGCTTAGCGGGAGTATCCCATGAGCAGTTCTTC. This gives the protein CASSVGLAGVSHEQFF.

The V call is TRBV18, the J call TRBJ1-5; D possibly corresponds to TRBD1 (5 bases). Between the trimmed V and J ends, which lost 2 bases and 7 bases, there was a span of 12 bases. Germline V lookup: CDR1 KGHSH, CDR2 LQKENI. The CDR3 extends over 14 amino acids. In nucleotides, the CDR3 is TGTGCCAGCTCACCAAACCTCCAGGGCCAGCCCCAGCATTTT. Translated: CASSPNLQGQPQHF.

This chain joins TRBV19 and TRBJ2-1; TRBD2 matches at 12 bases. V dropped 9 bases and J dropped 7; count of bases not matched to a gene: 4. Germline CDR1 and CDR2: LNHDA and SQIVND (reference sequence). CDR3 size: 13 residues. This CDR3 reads CASRTSGTNEQFF. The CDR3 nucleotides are TGTGCCAGCCGGACTAGCGGGACGAATGAGCAGTTCTTC. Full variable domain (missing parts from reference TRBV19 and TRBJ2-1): DGGITQSPKYLFRKEGQNVTLSCEQNLNHDAMYWYRQDPGQGLRLIYYSQIVNDFQKGDIAEGYSVSREKKESFPLTVTSAQKNPTAFYLCASRTSGTNEQFFGPGTRLTVL.